What follows are 12 T cell receptor beta chains derived from one specimen sequenced in a study of cytomegalovirus exposure and HLA in healthy donors (dated by TCRdb to about 2017). Library preparation was by the immunoSEQ multiplex PCR assay. For the multiplex PCR, a mixture combining 60 forward primers for TCR Vbeta segments and 13 reverse primers for TCR Jbeta segments was used. This is the immuneACCESS table as TCRdb keeps it, with only in-frame sequences that have V and J called. A part of the clones is gone; compared with another copy, unresolved V genes explain less than half, and the rest is unexplained. The table for this sample lists around 92,000 clones; over 70% of them were counted only once. The biggest ten clones account for roughly 1.1% of the sample. Sequencing was done on a sample of PBMCs. The receptor source for this set is a girl aged 2 to 10 in good health and CMV-seropositive.

The V gene is TRBV7-6, the J gene TRBJ1-1; 11 bases fit TRBD1. CDR3 length: 15 amino acids. The germline gives CDR1 SGHVS, CDR2 FNYEAQ. Unmatched junction bases numbered 7, after V lost 5 bases and J lost 5 bases. For the CDR3, the DNA is TGTGCCAGCAGCATGAGGACAGGGGGCTTAACTGAAGCTTTCTTT. It encodes CASSMRTGGLTEAFF. Looking up the rest from reference TRBV7-6 and TRBJ1-1 gives the full variable domain: GAGVSQSPRYKVTKRGQDVALRCDPISGHVSLYWYRQALGQGPEFLTYFNYEAQQDKSGLPNDRFSAERPEGSISTLTIQRTEQRDSAMYRCASSMRTGGLTEAFFGQGTRLTVV.

This rearrangement joins TRBV29-1 to TRBJ2-1, with TRBD2 as a possible D gene (6 bases). Trimming left V 8 bases short and J 5 bases short, with 16 bases between. The germline CDR1 and CDR2 sequences are SQVTM and ANQGSEA. The CDR3 runs to 13 residues. CDR3 coding DNA: TGCAGCATCAGGGACTGGCAGGACAATGAGCAGTTCTTC. Protein: CSIRDWQDNEQFF.

J is TRBJ1-1 and V is TRBV12-5; TRBD1 might be the D (6 bases). Germline CDR1 and CDR2: LGHNT and FRNRAP. The CDR3 runs 13 residues. V gave up 5 bases and J gave up 0 bases, with 7 bases separating them. The CDR3 nucleotides read TGTGCTAGTGGTGGACAGATGAACACTGAAGCTTTCTTT. This codes for CASGGQMNTEAFF.

A word on this clone: An end of the junction does not agree with germline; a read error may underlie this. The V gene is TRBV6-5, the J gene TRBJ1-1; 7 nucleotides line up with TRBD1. Germline CDR1 and CDR2: MNHEY and SVGAGI. This CDR3 spans 11 amino acids. This CDR3 reads CASSYGPGTEF. The CDR3 DNA follows: TGTGCCAGCAGTTACGGACCCGGGACAGAATTT.

Here the CDR3 reads CASSRTDDQPQHF. The CDR3 coding sequence is TGTGCCAGCAGCCGGACAGATGATCAGCCCCAGCATTTT. The J gene is TRBJ1-5, the V gene TRBV7-9, with D possibly being TRBD1 (6 bases). This CDR3 contains 13 residues. Trimming left V 5 bases short and J 5 bases short, with 10 bases between. The germline V gene encodes CDR1 SEHNR and CDR2 FQNEAQ (reference sequence).

V is TRBV7-6 and J is TRBJ2-3, with 8 nucleotides matching TRBD1. V trimming: 4 bases; J trimming: 3 bases; junction bases outside the gene matches: 3. The CDR3 covers 14 residues. CDR1 and CDR2 from the germline V gene are SGHVS and FNYEAQ. CDR3 DNA sequence: TGTGCCAGCAGCTCAGGACAGGGTACAGATACGCAGTATTTT. Amino acid sequence: CASSSGQGTDTQYF.

This clone was recorded only once. V usage is TRBV13 and J usage is TRBJ2-7, with 10 bases lining up with TRBD1. With V trimmed by 6 bases and J by 2 bases, 10 bases remained unmatched. CDR3 length: 16 amino acids. CDR1 and CDR2 from the germline V gene are PRHDT and FYEKMQ (reference sequence). The CDR3, as DNA: TGTGCCAGCAGACAAACCGGGACAGGGGACCCCTACGAGCAGTACTTC. Translation: CASRQTGTGDPYEQYF.

The chain links TRBV2 to TRBJ1-1, with 9 bases fitting TRBD1. Germline V gives CDR1 SNHLY, CDR2 FYNNEI. V was pared by 6 bases and J by 6 bases, with 11 bases of the junction left unmatched. The CDR3 extends over 15 amino acids. In nucleotides, the CDR3 is TGTGCCAGCAGCGCCCGCCGGGACAGGGTGGCTGAAGCTTTCTTT. This gives the protein CASSARRDRVAEAFF.

This clone occurred a few times. The CDR3 region has the DNA TGCGCCAGCAGCCAAGCGATGAACAGGGCAGGCCTTAACTATGGCTACACCTTC. This translates into CASSQAMNRAGLNYGYTF. This chain uses TRBV4-3 with TRBJ1-2, with TRBD1 as a possible D gene (6 bases). The germline V gene encodes CDR1 LGHNA and CDR2 YSLEER. CDR3 length equals 18 residues. The V end lost 1 base, the J end lost 1 base, and 19 bases lay between the germline ends.

The chain links TRBV10-1 to TRBJ1-1; D not resolved. This CDR3 comprises 16 residues. Germline CDR1 and CDR2: WNHNN and SYGVQD (reference sequence). The ends were cut back, 6 bases at V and 2 bases at J, with 19 bases in the middle. The CDR3 sequence is CASRQLRQDSNTEAFF. DNA of the CDR3: TGCGCCAGCAGGCAATTACGGCAGGACTCCAACACTGAAGCTTTCTTT.

The V and J genes are TRBV6-5 and TRBJ2-1; 9 positions agree with TRBD2. Germline values: CDR1 MNHEY, CDR2 SVGAGI. The CDR3 has 15 amino acids. V was clipped by 2 bases and J by 9 bases; unmatched bases: 8. The DNA of the CDR3 is TGTGCCAGCAGTTACGATGGCGGGAGGGCCCCTGAGCAGTTCTTC. This encodes CASSYDGGRAPEQFF.

The V gene is TRBV6-1, the J gene TRBJ1-4; 8 bases fit TRBD1. Germline-derived CDR1 and CDR2 are MNHNS and SASEGT. The ends lost 6 bases at V and 5 bases at J; junction bases unmatched: 2. There are 13 residues in the CDR3. In DNA form, the CDR3 reads TGTGCCAGCAGCGACAGGGGAAATGAAAAACTGTTTTTT. This gives the protein CASSDRGNEKLFF.